The entry below gives a single T cell receptor (beta chain) sequence along with its context. This entry is derived from a study of cytomegalovirus exposure and HLA in healthy donors. There are 18 residues in the CDR3. V dropped 3 bases and J dropped 2 bases, with 22 bases sitting between them. Germline V lookup: CDR1 MNHEY, CDR2 SMNVEV (reference sequence). It was with 60 Vbeta and 13 Jbeta primers that the PCR ran. The table came from immunoSEQ multiplex PCR; TCRdb's copy has only in-frame clones and leaves some out. Of about 190,000 clones in the sample, less than 85% were seen once. The V and J genes are TRBV27 and TRBJ2-5, with D maybe TRBD1 (6 bases). The TCR sequence derives from a boy younger than 10 in good health and CMV-seronegative. Sequenced input: PBMCs. The CDR3 here is CASSFPPYDRYSQETQYF. The CDR3 region has the DNA TGTGCCAGCAGTTTCCCTCCCTACGACAGGTATTCACAAGAGACCCAGTACTTC.